The 23 T cell receptor beta chains below were found in one sample sequenced in a study of T-cell reconstitution after alpha-beta-depleted transplantation in children. Unique molecular identifiers featured in how the TCRbeta library was prepared. TCRdb independently ran MiXCR on the PCR reads; one entry per CDR3 protein. The table includes around 680,000 distinct CDR3 sequences, over 15% detected once. Specimen: PBMCs from the stem cell graft donor, collected from the stem cell graft. The receptors stem from a human donor who donated a stem cell graft to a child with acute myeloid leukemia.

This chain uses TRBV15 with TRBJ2-2; the match to TRBD2 covers 8 bases. Germline assignment: CDR1 LNHNV and CDR2 YYDKDF (reference sequence). Trimming at V came to 6 bases and at J to 5 bases, leaving 8 bases not matched to a gene. This CDR3 contains 15 residues. CDR3 in amino acids: CATRLTSARTGELFF. The CDR3 DNA reads TGTGCCACCAGACTGACTAGCGCTAGGACCGGGGAGCTGTTTTTT.

This clonotype showed up just a few times. V usage is TRBV7-9 and J usage is TRBJ1-1; TRBD1 is a possible D gene (5 bases). There are 17 residues in the CDR3. Trimming removed 2 bases from V and 5 bases from J, with 21 bases in between. Per germline, CDR1 SEHNR and CDR2 FQNEAQ (reference sequence). Here the CDR3 reads CASSLTSTRDRGTEAFF. The CDR3 coding sequence is TGTGCCAGCAGCTTAACATCGACCCGGGACCGGGGTACTGAAGCTTTCTTT.

The chain joins TRBV2 to TRBJ2-1; 9 bases fit TRBD2. With 5 bases clipped from V and 11 bases from J, the junction kept 31 bases outside the gene matches. The CDR3 sequence is 21 residues long. Germline CDR1 is SNHLY and CDR2 is FYNNEI. In DNA form, the CDR3 reads TGTGCCAGCAGTTCCGATGAACGTCCCCTCGCGGGGGGGCCGATCCGGGGTCAGCAGTTCTTC. Encoded protein: CASSSDERPLAGGPIRGQQFF.

This clonotype has a handful of counts. The rearrangement uses TRBV5-1 and TRBJ2-7, with 7 bases aligning to TRBD2. This CDR3 region has 15 residues. CDR1 and CDR2 from the germline V gene are SGHRS and YFSETQ. V gave up 0 bases and J gave up 3 bases; unmatched junction bases: 6. This CDR3 reads CASSLGGGGGYEQYF. CDR3 nucleotide sequence: TGCGCCAGCAGCTTGGGCGGTGGCGGGGGCTACGAGCAGTACTTC.

CDR3 nucleotide sequence: TGTGCCAGCAGCCTTCTAGCGGGAATACAAGAGACCCAGTACTTC. Amino acid sequence: CASSLLAGIQETQYF. The chain links TRBV7-2 to TRBJ2-5; 9 nucleotides match TRBD2. J was trimmed by 2 bases and V by 5 bases; bases with no gene match: 6. This CDR3 spans 15 amino acids. Germline V lookup: CDR1 SGHTA, CDR2 FQGNSA.

The rearrangement uses TRBV9 and TRBJ2-2, with D perhaps TRBD1 (6 bases). V lost 3 bases to trimming and J lost 3 bases, with 9 bases between them. Per the germline V gene, CDR1 is SGDLS and CDR2 is YYNGEE. The CDR3 runs to 14 residues. As DNA, the CDR3 is TGTGCCAGCAGCGCAAGGGGGTACACCGGGGAGCTGTTTTTT. Translation gives CASSARGYTGELFF. Full variable domain (rest looked up from reference TRBV9 and TRBJ2-2): DSGVTQTPKHLITATGQRVTLRCSPRSGDLSVYWYQQSLDQGLQFLIQYYNGEERAKGNILERFSAQQFPDLHSELNLSSLELGDSALYFCASSARGYTGELFFGEGSRLTVL.

Note on this clonotype: A read error may be the cause here, since a much bigger clone is one base away. The V and J genes are TRBV6-1 and TRBJ1-1, with no clear D. Trimming took 2 bases from V and 2 from J, leaving 18 bases between them. The germline V gene has CDR1 MNHNS and CDR2 SASEGT. The CDR3 runs 17 residues. This CDR3 reads CASSEKDGNPINTEAFF. The CDR3 region has the DNA TGTGCCAGCAGTGAAAAGGACGGCAACCCTATAAACACTGAAGCTTTCTTT.

This clonotype has at least ten counts. The rearrangement joins TRBV20-1 to TRBJ1-4; D remains unclear. Per the germline V gene, CDR1 is DFQATT and CDR2 is SNEGSKA (reference sequence). The CDR3 loop spans 13 amino acids. Trimming pared 8 bases from V and 0 bases from J, leaving 10 bases between. The CDR3 reads CSLDGATNEKLFF. CDR3 nucleotide sequence: TGCAGTTTGGACGGGGCAACTAATGAAAAACTGTTTTTT.

This clonotype was counted only a few times. This chain links TRBV7-9 with TRBJ2-1; TRBD2 agrees at 9 bases. CDR1 is SEHNR, CDR2 FQNEAQ, per germline (reference sequence). The CDR3 spans 15 residues. V shed 8 bases, J shed 8 bases, and the junction held 13 bases outside the gene matches. In DNA form, the CDR3 reads TGTGCCAGCGGACGGGCTAGCGGGGTATGGGATGAGCAGTTCTTC. Protein sequence: CASGRASGVWDEQFF.

This clonotype was seen ten or more times. The chain is built from TRBV20-1 and TRBJ1-1, with TRBD1 as a possible D gene (5 bases). From germline, CDR1 is DFQATT and CDR2 SNEGSKA (reference sequence). The V end lost 6 bases, the J end lost 6 bases, and 14 bases lay between the germline ends. This CDR3 region has 12 residues. The CDR3 nucleotides read TGCAGTGCCCTACCCCTAGGGGCTGAAGCTTTCTTT. Translation gives CSALPLGAEAFF.

This clonotype was detected ten times or more. The chain links TRBV20-1 to TRBJ1-5; unclear D gene. Germline loops: CDR1 DFQATT, CDR2 SNEGSKA (reference sequence). Trimming took off 0 bases at V and 0 bases at J, with 12 bases between the two ends. This CDR3 has 16 residues. CDR3 coding DNA: TGCAGTGCTAGAGATCGGGCAGTTTATAGCAATCAGCCCCAGCATTTT. Translating it yields CSARDRAVYSNQPQHF.

This clonotype was recorded many times. The chain carries TRBV29-1 and TRBJ1-2; no definite D call. Germline V gene sequence: CDR1 SQVTM, CDR2 ANQGSEA. The CDR3 is 10 amino acids. The V gene lost 3 bases and the J gene lost 6 bases, with 5 bases spanning the gap. CDR3 DNA sequence: TGCAGCGTTGACAAGGATGGCTACACCTTC. Protein product: CSVDKDGYTF.

The chain links TRBV7-9 to TRBJ1-6; D possibly corresponds to TRBD1 (5 bases). V was clipped by 4 bases and J by 8 bases, with 9 bases between them. The length of the CDR3 is 13 residues. Germline loops: CDR1 SEHNR, CDR2 FQNEAQ (reference sequence). CDR3 sequence (DNA): TGTGCCAGCAGCTCGACAGCAGATTCACCCCTCCACTTT. As protein: CASSSTADSPLHF.

This clonotype was recorded a few times. The chain joins TRBV29-1 to TRBJ2-1; no definite D call. The V end lost 7 bases, the J end lost 7 bases, and 14 bases lay between the germline ends. Germline V gene data show CDR1 as SQVTM and CDR2 as ANQGSEA. The CDR3 extends over 12 amino acids. The CDR3 protein is CSASASRNEQFF. The DNA for the CDR3 is TGCAGCGCCTCAGCAAGCCGGAATGAGCAGTTCTTC.

This clonotype was detected only a few times. The chain is built from TRBV28 and TRBJ2-7, with 7 positions matching TRBD1. CDR3 length equals 13 residues. CDR1 is MDHEN, CDR2 SYDVKM, per germline. Trimming cost V 5 bases and J 13 bases; bases outside gene matches: 14. The CDR3: CASSLHNPGQLYV. The CDR3 DNA reads as TGTGCCAGCAGTCTACACAATCCGGGACAGCTTTACGTC.

This clonotype came up many times. The genes are TRBV20-1 and TRBJ1-6, with a tentative D call TRBD1 (5 bases). V lost 3 bases, J lost 9 bases, and 15 bases lay in between. This CDR3 has 14 residues. Germline values: CDR1 DFQATT, CDR2 SNEGSKA (reference sequence). In DNA form, the CDR3 reads TGCAGTGCTAGCCCCCCGGGGCCAGGTTCACCCCTCCACTTT. Protein: CSASPPGPGSPLHF.

This clonotype was found many times. This chain uses TRBV29-1 with TRBJ1-1; maybe TRBD1 (6 bases). V lost 3 bases to trimming and J lost 0 bases, with 11 bases between them. There are 14 residues in the CDR3. Germline loops: CDR1 SQVTM, CDR2 ANQGSEA. The CDR3 nucleotides read TGCAGCGTTGACCGGGACAATGTGAACACTGAAGCTTTCTTT. Protein: CSVDRDNVNTEAFF.

This clonotype was counted at least ten times. The chain combines TRBV20-1 with TRBJ1-6; D is uncertain. The germline V gene encodes CDR1 DFQATT and CDR2 SNEGSKA (reference sequence). CDR3 size: 15 residues. Deletions cut 5 bases from V and 7 bases from J, with 18 bases between. The CDR3 bases are TGCAGTGCTCCTCATAGGGCCCTGGAAAATTCACCCCTCCACTTT. It translates to CSAPHRALENSPLHF.

This clonotype was observed a few times. The rearrangement joins TRBV3-1 to TRBJ2-1; possible D gene TRBD2, 7 bases. The CDR3 has 18 amino acids. CDR1 is LGHDT and CDR2 is YNNKEL in the germline V gene (reference sequence). The V gene lost 6 bases and the J gene lost 0 bases, with 21 bases spanning the gap. This CDR3 reads CASSSPLWGGASYNEQFF. In DNA, the CDR3 is TGTGCCAGCAGTTCACCCCTTTGGGGGGGGGCCTCCTACAATGAGCAGTTCTTC.

At least ten counts were recorded for this clonotype. The chain couples TRBV20-1 to TRBJ1-1, with D perhaps matching TRBD1 (5 bases). The V gene lost 5 bases and the J gene lost 0 bases, with 13 bases spanning the gap. Germline lookup yields CDR1 DFQATT and CDR2 SNEGSKA (reference sequence). The CDR3 is 14 amino acids. Written as DNA, the CDR3 is TGCAGTGCTCTTCGACAGATCATGAACACTGAAGCTTTCTTT. Translation: CSALRQIMNTEAFF.

CDR3 in amino acids: CSARDWTGSRNTGELFF. DNA of the CDR3: TGCAGTGCTAGAGATTGGACTGGGAGCCGAAACACCGGGGAGCTGTTTTTT. The V call is TRBV20-1, the J call TRBJ2-2, with a tentative D call TRBD2 (5 bases). CDR3 size: 17 residues. The germline gives CDR1 DFQATT, CDR2 SNEGSKA (reference sequence). The V and J ends lost 0 bases and 2 bases respectively, with 16 bases between them.

This clonotype was detected only a few times. This chain links TRBV20-1 with TRBJ1-4; 9 bases are shared with TRBD1. Germline assignment: CDR1 DFQATT and CDR2 SNEGSKA (reference sequence). The CDR3 contains 14 residues. Germline trimming cut 0 bases from V and 8 bases from J; bases unmatched to any gene: 4. CDR3 coding DNA: TGCAGTGCTAGAGAATTCACAGGGGGCGAAAAACTGTTTTTT. Protein product: CSAREFTGGEKLFF.

This clonotype has a handful of counts. The chain couples TRBV5-1 to TRBJ2-5; the D gene is possibly TRBD1 (6 bases). The length of the CDR3 is 12 residues. V was trimmed by 6 bases and J by 2 bases, leaving 8 bases between them. Germline CDR1 reads SGHRS; CDR2 reads YFSETQ. In DNA, the CDR3 is TGCGCCAGCACAGGGGTACAAGAGACCCAGTACTTC. As protein: CASTGVQETQYF. Full variable domain (outside the CDR3, taken from reference TRBV5-1 and TRBJ2-5): KAGVTQTPRYLIKTRGQQVTLSCSPISGHRSVSWYQQTPGQGLQFLFEYFSETQRNKGNFPGRFSGRQFSNSRSEMNVSTLELGDSALYLCASTGVQETQYFGPGTRLLVL.